This TCR beta chain came from a study of T cell responses to AZD1222 COVID-19 vaccine. Study results and limitations: Only a handful of AZD1222 recipients, several in all, had baseline seropositivity. Unmutated variant regions are reportedly the target of nearly half of TCRs that are spike-specific. Clonal diversity was possibly underestimated, and white British individuals and females predominated among donors. Elevations in Spike-specific TCR breadth and depth followed administration of two AZD1222 doses.

CDR3 length equals 14 residues. CDR1 and CDR2 from the germline V gene are SGHTA and FQGNSA. TCRdb keeps only in-frame clones here, not all; method: immunoSEQ multiplex PCR. The sample contains approximately 140,000 clones, roughly nine tenths of which appear only once. Remarks on this clone: Its antigen is currently unknown. Germline and junction disagree at one end, which may indicate a read error.

This material consisted of peripheral blood, taken on day 0 of AZD1222 vaccination. The receptor's source is an adult in good health. V usage is TRBV7-2 and J usage is TRBJ2-7; TRBD2 matches 12 bases. This chain's CDR3 is CASSFGLAGLTWNF. In nucleotides, the CDR3 is TGTGCCAGCAGCTTTGGACTAGCGGGACTCACATGGAACTTC.